Presented here are 12 T cell receptor beta chains from one specimen sequenced in a study of T cells after yellow fever vaccination (dated by TCRdb to between 2018 and 2021). The library came from 5' RACE. TCRdb names Illumina HiSeq 2500 as the instrument used. The raw public reads went through TCRdb reprocessing: fastp at Q25, MiXCR clone calling, in-frame beta chains kept. Rows with a matching CDR3 protein are joined into one entry that keeps the most common DNA and genes. The sample table contains a few hundred thousand distinct CDR3 sequences; only one count was recorded for around 7% of them. The leading ten clones occupy roughly 19% of the sample. The sample's treatment or condition label, decoded: live attenuated yellow fever vaccine strain. Sequenced material: PBMCs, taken about 49 days after the first yellow fever vaccination. The source is a man in his late teens or twenties who received the YFV17D yellow fever vaccine.

This clonotype appeared a single time. The CDR3 does not end in the conserved phenylalanine or tryptophan, so this is likely a read error. The J gene is TRBJ1-5, the V gene TRBV7-9; D is undetermined. CDR3 length: 12 amino acids. V was clipped by 8 bases and J by 4 bases, with 9 bases between them. The germline V gene has CDR1 SEHNR and CDR2 FQNEAQ (reference sequence). For the CDR3, the DNA is TGTGCCAGCCAGCCAGTTAATCAGCCCCAGCATCTT. Protein product: CASQPVNQPQHL.

The genes are TRBV10-3 and TRBJ2-7; 7 nucleotides align to TRBD1. Looked up from germline, CDR1 is ENHRY and CDR2 is SYGVKD. The J segment lost 3 bases and the V segment lost 4 bases, leaving 15 bases of the junction unmatched. The CDR3 length is 17 residues. CDR3 region: CAISAPFGQATNYEQYF. The CDR3 nucleotides read TGTGCCATCAGTGCCCCTTTCGGACAGGCGACGAACTACGAGCAGTACTTC.

This clonotype was detected many times. This rearrangement joins TRBV9 to TRBJ1-6; D perhaps matches TRBD1 (6 bases). Looked up from germline, CDR1 is SGDLS and CDR2 is YYNGEE. Deletions cut 1 base from V and 9 bases from J, with 14 bases between. This CDR3 has 15 residues. CDR3 DNA: TGTGCCAGCAGCGTAAGAACAGGGTTTGTTTCACCCCTCCACTTT. Its protein product is CASSVRTGFVSPLHF.

CDR3 DNA sequence: TGTGCCAGCAGCTTGGAGCGGGGCTTTCAAGAGACCCAGTACTTC. Residues: CASSLERGFQETQYF. V usage is TRBV7-2 and J usage is TRBJ2-5; 7 bases match TRBD2. The CDR3 sequence is 15 residues long. The V gene's germline CDR1 is SGHTA and CDR2 FQGNSA. Germline trimming cut 3 bases from V and 2 bases from J; bases unmatched to any gene: 6.

This clonotype was seen ten or more times. This sequence joins TRBV7-9 and TRBJ2-5; a possible D gene is TRBD2 (5 bases). Germline CDR1 reads SEHNR; CDR2 reads FQNEAQ (reference sequence). V was clipped by 5 bases and J by 7 bases, with 17 bases between them. CDR3 length: 14 amino acids. CDR3 bases: TGTGCCAGCAGCAGAAGCGGCCCGGCCGGGACCCAGTACTTC. It codes for CASSRSGPAGTQYF.

This clonotype was picked up many times. This chain connects TRBV6-2 or TRBV6-3 to TRBJ2-3; D possibly corresponds to TRBD2 (6 bases). The V end lost 6 bases, the J end lost 7 bases, and 11 bases lay between the germline ends. This CDR3 has 12 amino acids. Germline V gene sequence: CDR1 MNHEY, CDR2 SVGEGT. The CDR3 loop is CASSRDSYTQYF. In nucleotides, the CDR3 is TGTGCCAGCAGCCGGGACTCCTATACGCAGTATTTT.

This sequence joins TRBV6-2 or TRBV6-3 and TRBJ1-1, with 7 bases aligning to TRBD1. Germline V CDR1 and CDR2: MNHEY, SVGEGT. The CDR3 has 13 residues. Unmatched junction bases numbered 6, after V lost 7 bases and J lost 4 bases. The CDR3 loop is CASKTGEVTEAFF. DNA of the CDR3: TGTGCCAGCAAAACAGGGGAGGTCACTGAAGCTTTCTTT.

This clonotype was picked up a small number of times. The gene calls are TRBV20-1 and TRBJ2-7; 10 bases are shared with TRBD2. Germline CDR1 is DFQATT and CDR2 is SNEGSKA (reference sequence). V shed 2 bases and J 6 bases; nucleotides not matched to a gene: 16. CDR3 length equals 17 residues. Written as DNA, the CDR3 is TGCAGTGCTAGACCGGAAGGTAGCGGGGGGTGGGGCGGCGAGCAGTACTTC. This encodes CSARPEGSGGWGGEQYF.

V is TRBV5-1 and J is TRBJ1-5; D might be TRBD1 (6 bases). Germline CDR1 reads SGHRS; CDR2 reads YFSETQ. The CDR3 sequence is 14 residues long. V gave up 2 bases and J gave up 6 bases, with 12 bases separating them. In nucleotides, the CDR3 is TGCGCCAGCAGCTTTGTCGGGGGCGGTCAGCCCCAGCATTTT. Its translation is CASSFVGGGQPQHF.

The rearrangement joins TRBV19 to TRBJ2-2, with 11 bases lining up with TRBD2. The germline V gene has CDR1 LNHDA and CDR2 SQIVND (reference sequence). With V trimmed by 7 bases and J by 2 bases, 6 bases remained unmatched. The length of the CDR3 is 16 residues. The CDR3 coding sequence is TGTGCCAGTACCCGACTAGCGGGGTTAAACACCGGGGAGCTGTTTTTT. Translated: CASTRLAGLNTGELFF.

This chain joins TRBV5-6 and TRBJ1-1; D is unclear. From germline, CDR1 is SGHDT and CDR2 YYEEEE. V was clipped by 7 bases and J by 5 bases, with 12 bases between them. The CDR3 totals 12 residues. The CDR3 protein is CASGAGGTEAFF. The CDR3, as DNA: TGTGCCAGCGGTGCAGGAGGGACTGAAGCTTTCTTT.

There are a few counts of this clonotype. This rearrangement joins TRBV5-1 to TRBJ2-7, with TRBD1 as a possible D gene (6 bases). This CDR3 spans 15 amino acids. The germline V gene has CDR1 SGHRS and CDR2 YFSETQ. The germline V and J ends were trimmed by 0 bases and 5 bases, with 15 bases remaining between them. CDR3 loop: CASSLAPGVNDEQYF. CDR3 DNA: TGCGCCAGCAGCTTGGCGCCAGGGGTAAATGACGAGCAGTACTTC.